One sample yielded the 3 T cell receptor beta chains listed below, sequenced in a study of molecular identifiers for immune sequencing clone quantification. A single record per CDR3 protein comes from TCRdb applying MiXCR to the PCR reads. The sample lists approximately 550,000 distinct CDR3 sequences; about 20% were seen once. Sequencing was performed on naive CD8+ T cells from blood, with Jurkat cell RNA spiked in. Subset described: FACS-sorted CD8+CD4-CCR7+CD45RA+ naive T cells. These receptor sequences come from a human donor in good health. Some libraries in this study had Jurkat cell RNA spiked in.

This clonotype was seen a handful of times. The rearrangement links TRBV7-6 to TRBJ1-1; 8 bases agree with TRBD1. This CDR3 is 14 amino acids long. Germline CDR1 SGHVS, CDR2 FNYEAQ. With 7 bases clipped from V and 3 bases from J, the junction kept 7 bases outside the gene matches. CDR3 DNA: TGTGCCAGCACCTCAGGGGGCGCGGACACTGAAGCTTTCTTT. It translates to CASTSGGADTEAFF.

This clonotype occurred once. The chain is built from TRBV9 and TRBJ2-5, with TRBD1 matching over 7 bases. Germline V gene lookup returns CDR1 SGDLS and CDR2 YYNGEE. The trim removed 7 bases at V and 4 bases at J, leaving 13 bases unmatched. This CDR3 comprises 15 residues. The CDR3 reads CASGEGETGVETQYF. DNA of the CDR3: TGTGCCAGCGGCGAAGGGGAAACAGGGGTAGAGACCCAGTACTTC.

The sample holds many counts of this clonotype. The chain joins TRBV2 to TRBJ1-1; D possibly corresponds to TRBD1 (5 bases). The CDR3 sequence is 14 residues long. V was shortened by 6 bases and J by 6 bases, with 17 bases between the two germline ends. Looked up from germline, CDR1 is SNHLY and CDR2 is FYNNEI. The CDR3, as DNA: TGTGCCAGCAGAGGGGACTTCGGCGCACCTGAAGCTTTCTTT. Its protein is CASRGDFGAPEAFF.